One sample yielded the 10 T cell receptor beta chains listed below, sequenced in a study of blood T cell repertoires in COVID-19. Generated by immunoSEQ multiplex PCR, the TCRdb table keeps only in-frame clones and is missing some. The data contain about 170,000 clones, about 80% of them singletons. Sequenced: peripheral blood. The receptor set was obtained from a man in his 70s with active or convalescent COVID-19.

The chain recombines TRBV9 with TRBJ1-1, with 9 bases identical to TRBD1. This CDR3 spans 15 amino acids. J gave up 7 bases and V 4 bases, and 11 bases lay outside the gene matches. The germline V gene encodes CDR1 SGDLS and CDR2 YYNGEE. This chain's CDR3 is CASSPRDRAYNEAFF. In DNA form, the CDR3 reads TGTGCCAGCAGCCCTCGGGACAGGGCGTACAATGAAGCTTTCTTT.

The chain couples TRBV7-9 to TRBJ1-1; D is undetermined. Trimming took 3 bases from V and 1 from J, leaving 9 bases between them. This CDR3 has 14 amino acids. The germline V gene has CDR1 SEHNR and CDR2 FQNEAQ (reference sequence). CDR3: CASSLGVGNTEAFF. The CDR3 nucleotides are TGTGCCAGCAGCTTGGGAGTGGGGAACACTGAAGCTTTCTTT.

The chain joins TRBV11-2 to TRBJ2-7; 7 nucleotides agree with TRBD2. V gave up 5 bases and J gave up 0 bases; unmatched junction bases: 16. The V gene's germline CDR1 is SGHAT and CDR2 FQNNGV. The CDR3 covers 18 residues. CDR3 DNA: TGTGCCAGCAGCACCTACCCGGTGGGGGACTATAGCTCCTACGAGCAGTACTTC. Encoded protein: CASSTYPVGDYSSYEQYF.

The CDR3 bases are TGTGCCGGGGACAGGGGGTCCTACAATGAGCAGTTCTTC. Translated, it gives CAGDRGSYNEQFF. The gene calls are TRBV30 and TRBJ2-1; TRBD1 matches 11 bases. The germline gives CDR1 GTSNPN, CDR2 SVGIG (reference sequence). CDR3 length: 13 residues. V shed 8 bases, J shed 1 base, and the junction held 1 base outside the gene matches.

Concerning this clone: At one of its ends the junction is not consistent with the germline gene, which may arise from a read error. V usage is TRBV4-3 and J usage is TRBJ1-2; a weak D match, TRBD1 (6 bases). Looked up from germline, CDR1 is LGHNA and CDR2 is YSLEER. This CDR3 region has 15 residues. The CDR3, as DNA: TGCGCCAGCAGCCAAACGCTAGGGAACAGGGATGGTTACACCTTC. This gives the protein CASSQTLGNRDGYTF.

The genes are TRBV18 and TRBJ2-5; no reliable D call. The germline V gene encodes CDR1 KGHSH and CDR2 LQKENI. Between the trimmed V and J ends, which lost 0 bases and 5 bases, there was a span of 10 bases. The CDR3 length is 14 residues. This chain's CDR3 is CASSPPSGDETQYF. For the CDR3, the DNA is TGTGCCAGCTCACCACCGTCAGGTGACGAGACCCAGTACTTC.

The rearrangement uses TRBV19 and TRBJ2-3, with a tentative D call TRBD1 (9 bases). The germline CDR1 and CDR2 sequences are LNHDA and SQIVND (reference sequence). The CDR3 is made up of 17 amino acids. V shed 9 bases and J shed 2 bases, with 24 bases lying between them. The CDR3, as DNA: TGTGCCAGCGGGGGGGACCGGGACAGGGTACTCACAGATACGCAGTATTTT. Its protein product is CASGGDRDRVLTDTQYF.

The CDR3: CASSPTTTPYEQYF. The CDR3 DNA sequence: TGTGCCAGCAGCCCAACGACTACCCCCTACGAGCAGTACTTC. The chain joins TRBV7-9 to TRBJ2-7; tentatively, D is TRBD2 (5 bases). The CDR3 sequence is 14 residues long. Germline V gene lookup returns CDR1 SEHNR and CDR2 FQNEAQ (reference sequence). V was pared by 5 bases and J by 2 bases, with 13 bases between.

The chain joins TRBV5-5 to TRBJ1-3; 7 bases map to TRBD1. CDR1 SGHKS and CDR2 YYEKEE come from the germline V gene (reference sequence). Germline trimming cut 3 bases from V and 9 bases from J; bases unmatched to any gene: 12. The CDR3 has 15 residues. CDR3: CASSSGGTVSRTIYF. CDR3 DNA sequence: TGTGCCAGCAGCTCAGGTGGGACAGTTTCCCGCACCATATATTTT.

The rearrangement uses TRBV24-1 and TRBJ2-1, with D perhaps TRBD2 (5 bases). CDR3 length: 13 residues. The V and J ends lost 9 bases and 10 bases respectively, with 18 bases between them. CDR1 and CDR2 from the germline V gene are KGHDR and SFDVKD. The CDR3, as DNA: TGTGCCACCGCTAGCCGGTCCCTTGCGGAGCAGTTCTTC. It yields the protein CATASRSLAEQFF.